This TCR beta chain came from a study of regulatory T cells in long-lasting Graves disease. This clonotype was seen ten or more times. According to the study, TCR beta libraries were built with iRepertoire HTBI primers and CDR3-region Arm-PCR. MiXCR, applied by TCRdb to the multiplex PCR reads, yields one record per CDR3 protein. The sample records hundreds of thousands of distinct CDR3 sequences, 16% being singletons. The time point denotes: newly diagnosed GD, antithyroid drugs for less than 3 months. Following extraction of RNA from PBMCs, that RNA was used to make the TCR library. Doctors identified Graves' disease using the American Thyroid Association guidelines. Germline CDR1 is PRHDT and CDR2 is FYEKMQ (reference sequence). V gave up 4 bases and J gave up 5 bases, with 14 bases separating them. The CDR3 spans 14 residues. These same records also appear under a second study, on T cells in Graves' hyperthyroidism and ophthalmopathy. That source adds: An absence of ophthalmopathy progression within 18 months meant stable Graves' hyperthyroidism.

V and J are TRBV13 and TRBJ2-5, with D perhaps matching TRBD1 or TRBD2 (5 bases each). The TCR comes from a woman aged 35-65 years with Graves disease. Sequenced material: peripheral blood mononuclear cells (PBMCs), taken at new diagnosis, from a patient treated with antithyroid drugs. The CDR3 reads CASSYTRGPETQYF. The CDR3 DNA sequence: TGTGCCAGCAGCTACACCCGGGGACCGGAGACCCAGTACTTC.